Each of the 16 T cell receptor beta chains below was sequenced from the same sample in a study of cytomegalovirus exposure and HLA in healthy donors. The PCR contained 60 Vbeta and 13 Jbeta primers. Assay used: immunoSEQ multiplex PCR; TCRdb lists only in-frame clones, some missing. The table shows 95,000 to 150,000 clones, with about three quarters occurring only once. Material for sequencing was PBMCs. These receptors were obtained from a woman aged 40 to 50 in good health and CMV-seropositive.

The chain has TRBV19 and TRBJ1-4, with TRBD1 identical over 7 bases. V lost 4 bases to trimming and J lost 7 bases; unmatched junction nucleotides: 6. The CDR3 contains 14 residues. Germline lookup yields CDR1 LNHDA and CDR2 SQIVND (reference sequence). CDR3: CASSRRQGGEKLFF. As DNA, the CDR3 is TGTGCCAGTAGTAGACGACAGGGAGGTGAAAAACTGTTTTTT.

Only a few counts were recorded for this clone. This rearrangement joins TRBV10-3 to TRBJ2-4, with TRBD2 identical over 12 bases. The V and J ends lost 5 bases and 1 base, in that order; junction bases with no gene match: 9. The CDR3 covers 18 residues. Germline assignment: CDR1 ENHRY and CDR2 SYGVKD. The CDR3 nucleotides are TGTGCCATCAGTCCCGGGACTAGCGGGCGAGGGGCCAAAAACATTCAGTACTTC. Protein product: CAISPGTSGRGAKNIQYF.

The chain employs TRBV6-1 and TRBJ1-2; TRBD1 aligns across 8 bases. The V gene's germline CDR1 is MNHNS and CDR2 SASEGT. The length of the CDR3 is 13 residues. V trimming: 4 bases; J trimming: 4 bases; junction bases outside the gene matches: 2. The CDR3 nucleotides read TGTGCCAGCAGTGCGGACAGGGCCTATGGCTACACCTTC. Amino acid sequence: CASSADRAYGYTF.

With regard to this clone: The same CDR3 arises from other DNA sequences in this sample as well. The chain is built from TRBV6-1 and TRBJ1-1, with 9 positions matching TRBD1. Germline V gene sequence: CDR1 MNHNS, CDR2 SASEGT. This CDR3 is built from 11 residues. Losses at the gene ends were 3 bases for V and 11 bases for J; bases not matched to a gene: 1. In DNA, the CDR3 is TGTGCCAGCAGTGAGGACAGGGGTGCTTTCTTT. Encoded protein: CASSEDRGAFF.

J is TRBJ1-2 and V is TRBV5-1; D remains ambiguous. Germline assignment: CDR1 SGHRS and CDR2 YFSETQ. This CDR3 contains 13 residues. V shed 4 bases and J shed 0 bases, with 7 bases lying between them. The CDR3 DNA is TGCGCCAGCAGCCCAGGAACTAACTATGGCTACACCTTC. It translates to CASSPGTNYGYTF.

The V gene is TRBV7-9, the J gene TRBJ1-1; 7 positions match TRBD1. CDR1 SEHNR and CDR2 FQNEAQ come from the germline V gene (reference sequence). V dropped 5 bases and J dropped 2; count of bases not matched to a gene: 5. CDR3 length equals 14 residues. CDR3: CASSPGQINTEAFF. CDR3 nucleotides: TGTGCCAGCAGCCCGGGACAGATCAACACTGAAGCTTTCTTT.

The V call is TRBV10-3, the J call TRBJ1-5; D remains unclear. The V gene lost 3 bases and the J gene lost 2 bases, with 11 bases spanning the gap. Germline V gene data show CDR1 as ENHRY and CDR2 as SYGVKD. CDR3 length: 15 amino acids. The CDR3 coding sequence is TGTGCCATCAGTGATTCAGGAGGAGGCAATCAGCCCCAGCATTTT. Residues: CAISDSGGGNQPQHF.

This clone was seen a few times. This chain links TRBV6-5 with TRBJ1-2, with D unresolved. CDR3 length: 15 amino acids. V was pared by 5 bases and J by 0 bases, with 13 bases between. Germline V gene lookup returns CDR1 MNHEY and CDR2 SVGAGI. The CDR3 sequence is CASSSGPEANYGYTF. The CDR3 DNA reads as TGTGCCAGCAGTAGTGGCCCCGAAGCTAACTATGGCTACACCTTC.

This rearrangement joins TRBV11-2 to TRBJ1-2, with 10 bases that match TRBD1. Germline V gene sequence: CDR1 SGHAT, CDR2 FQNNGV. The CDR3 is made up of 16 amino acids. The trim removed 0 bases at V and 6 bases at J, leaving 7 bases unmatched. CDR3 nucleotides: TGTGCCAGCAGCTTAGAAGTCTGGACAGGGGGGGATGGCTACACCTTC. It yields the protein CASSLEVWTGGDGYTF.

The V and J genes are TRBV2 and TRBJ1-1; D unresolved. The germline V and J ends were trimmed by 8 bases and 2 bases, with 18 bases remaining between them. CDR1 and CDR2 from the germline V gene are SNHLY and FYNNEI. The CDR3 runs to 15 residues. The CDR3 is CASRVRKAQNTEAFF. The CDR3 nucleotides read TGTGCCAGCCGAGTGAGGAAAGCCCAAAACACTGAAGCTTTCTTT. The entire variable domain, with the rest obtained from reference TRBV2 and TRBJ1-1, is as follows: EPEVTQTPSHQVTQMGQEVILRCVPISNHLYFYWYRQILGQKVEFLVSFYNNEISEKSEIFDDQFSVERPDGSNFTLKIRSTKLEDSAMYFCASRVRKAQNTEAFFGQGTRLTVV.

This clone was observed a handful of times. The chain links TRBV14 to TRBJ2-2, with a tentative D call TRBD2 (5 bases). V lost 6 bases, J lost 4 bases, and 12 bases lay in between. Germline CDR1 SGHDN, CDR2 FVKESK. This CDR3 has 14 residues. The CDR3 bases are TGTGCCAGCAGTCCCCGGGGAACCACCGGGGAGCTGTTTTTT. Translated: CASSPRGTTGELFF.

The gene calls are TRBV29-1 and TRBJ2-6; TRBD1 matches 8 bases. The J segment lost 0 bases and the V segment lost 4 bases, leaving 2 bases of the junction unmatched. Germline loops: CDR1 SQVTM, CDR2 ANQGSEA. The CDR3 is 15 amino acids. CDR3 DNA sequence: TGCAGCGTTGCAACAGGGGGCTCTGGGGCCAACGTCCTGACTTTC. It specifies CSVATGGSGANVLTF.

This chain connects TRBV12-2 to TRBJ2-2; the table's D call of TRBD2 was not tested on the DNA. TRBV12-2 is given as a pseudogene. The CDR3 has 13 residues. The CDR3 loop is CASRMQRTGELFF. CDR3 nucleotide sequence: TGTGCAAGTCGCATGCAGCGCACCGGGGAGCTGTTTTTT.

The CDR3: CASSLQTAAYEQYF. As DNA, the CDR3 is TGTGCCAGCAGCTTGCAGACAGCCGCTTACGAGCAGTACTTC. The rearrangement links TRBV5-4 to TRBJ2-7; TRBD1 is a possible D gene (5 bases). Germline CDR1 and CDR2: SGHNT and YYREEE (reference sequence). CDR3 length equals 14 residues. Trimming stripped 1 base from V and 4 bases from J, with 12 bases between.

Comment on this clone: Other DNA variants within this sample encode the same CDR3. The rearrangement links TRBV6-5 to TRBJ1-1; TRBD1 might be the D (6 bases). CDR3 length equals 14 residues. The germline V and J ends were trimmed by 3 bases and 1 base, with 9 bases remaining between them. The V gene's germline CDR1 is MNHEY and CDR2 SVGAGI. The DNA for the CDR3 is TGTGCCAGCAGTTATTCGGACAGGAACACTGAAGCTTTCTTT. This sequence encodes CASSYSDRNTEAFF.

The chain combines TRBV5-4 with TRBJ2-3; D might be TRBD2 (5 bases). Germline V gene lookup returns CDR1 SGHNT and CDR2 YYREEE (reference sequence). V lost 0 bases, J lost 1 base, and 9 bases lay in between. This CDR3 comprises 15 residues. As DNA, the CDR3 is TGTGCCAGCAGCTTGGTAGGAGCGGGCACAGATACGCAGTATTTT. Its translation: CASSLVGAGTDTQYF.